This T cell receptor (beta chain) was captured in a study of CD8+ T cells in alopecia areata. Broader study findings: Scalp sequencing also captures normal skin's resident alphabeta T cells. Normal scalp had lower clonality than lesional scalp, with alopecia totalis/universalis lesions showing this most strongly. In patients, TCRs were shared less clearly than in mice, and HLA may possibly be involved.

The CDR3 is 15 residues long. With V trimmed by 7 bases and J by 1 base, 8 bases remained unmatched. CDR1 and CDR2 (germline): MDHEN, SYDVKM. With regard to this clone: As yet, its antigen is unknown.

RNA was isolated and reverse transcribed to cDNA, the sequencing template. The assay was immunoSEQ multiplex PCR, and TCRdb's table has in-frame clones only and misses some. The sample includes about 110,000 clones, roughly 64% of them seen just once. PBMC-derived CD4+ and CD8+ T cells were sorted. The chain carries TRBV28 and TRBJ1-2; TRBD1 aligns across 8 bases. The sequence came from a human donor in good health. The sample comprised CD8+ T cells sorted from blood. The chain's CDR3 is CASIETGALNYGYTF. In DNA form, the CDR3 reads TGTGCCAGCATCGAGACAGGGGCCCTTAACTATGGCTACACCTTC.